This T cell receptor (beta chain) was captured by sequencing in a study of blood T cell repertoires in COVID-19. Study as a whole: Collection of acute and convalescent COVID-19 samples took place in the United States, Italy and Spain. PBMCs, B-cell-depleted T cells, or T cells provided the cDNA or gDNA that made up the material.

As originally analysed: Counts of nucleated cells, estimated from reference gene primer amplification, were obtained. Libraries were prepared by immunoSEQ multiplex PCR; TCRdb keeps only in-frame clonotypes and omits some of them. That table supplies the V and J calls and clone size; D and trimming were determined from the DNA. Among over 150,000 clones listed, around 89% were seen once. After removal of 5 bases from V and 5 bases from J, the junction contained 4 bases not matched to a gene. The CDR3 runs to 13 residues. Per germline, CDR1 LNHDA and CDR2 SQIVND (reference sequence). Sequenced: peripheral blood. The clonotype comes from a man aged 50 to 60 who had recovered from COVID-19. The chain carries TRBV19 and TRBJ1-2, with TRBD1 matching over 8 bases. This CDR3 is CASSSDRVYGYTF. The CDR3 DNA is TGTGCCAGTAGTTCGGACAGGGTTTATGGCTACACCTTC.